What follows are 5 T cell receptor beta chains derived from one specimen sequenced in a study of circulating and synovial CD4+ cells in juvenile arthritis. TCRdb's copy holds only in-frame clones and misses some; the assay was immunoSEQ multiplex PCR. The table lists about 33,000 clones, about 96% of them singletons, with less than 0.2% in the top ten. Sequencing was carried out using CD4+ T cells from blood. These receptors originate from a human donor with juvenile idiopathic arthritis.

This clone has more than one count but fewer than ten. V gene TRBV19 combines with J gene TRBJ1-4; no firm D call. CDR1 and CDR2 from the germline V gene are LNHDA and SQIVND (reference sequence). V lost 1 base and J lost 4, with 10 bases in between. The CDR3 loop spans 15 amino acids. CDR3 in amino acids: CASSIVSRYNEKLFF. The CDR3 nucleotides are TGTGCCAGTAGTATAGTATCCAGGTATAATGAAAAACTGTTTTTT.

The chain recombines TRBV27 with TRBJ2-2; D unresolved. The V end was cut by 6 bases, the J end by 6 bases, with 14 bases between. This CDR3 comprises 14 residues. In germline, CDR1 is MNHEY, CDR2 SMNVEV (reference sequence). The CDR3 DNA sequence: TGTGCCAGCAGCCCAATAAGAGGATCCGGGGAGCTGTTTTTT. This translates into CASSPIRGSGELFF.

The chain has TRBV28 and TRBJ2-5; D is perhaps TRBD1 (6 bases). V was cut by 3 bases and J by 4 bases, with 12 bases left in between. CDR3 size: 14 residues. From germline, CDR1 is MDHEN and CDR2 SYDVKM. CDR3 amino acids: CASSFWTDLETQYF. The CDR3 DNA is TGTGCCAGCAGTTTTTGGACAGATCTAGAGACCCAGTACTTC.

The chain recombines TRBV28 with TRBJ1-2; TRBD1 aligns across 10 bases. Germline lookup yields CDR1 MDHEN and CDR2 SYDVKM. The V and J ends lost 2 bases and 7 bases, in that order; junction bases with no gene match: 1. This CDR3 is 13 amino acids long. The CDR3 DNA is TGTGCCAGCAGTTTAGGACAGGGGGGTGGCTACACCTTC. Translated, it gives CASSLGQGGGYTF.

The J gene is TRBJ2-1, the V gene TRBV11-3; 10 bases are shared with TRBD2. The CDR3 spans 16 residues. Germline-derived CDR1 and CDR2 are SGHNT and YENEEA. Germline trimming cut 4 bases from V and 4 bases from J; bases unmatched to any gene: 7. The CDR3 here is CASSYQGLAQYNEQFF. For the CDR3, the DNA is TGTGCCAGCAGCTACCAGGGACTAGCGCAATACAATGAGCAGTTCTTC.